Included here is one TCR beta chain sequence, with context. Its antigen is unknown. These data belong to a study of cytotoxic CD8 clonotypes in ibrutinib-treated CLL. Study-wide context: Responses: around 25 partial, 2 complete; after median roughly 63 months, around 14 stayed remitted, some twelve progressed.

Using immunoSEQ multiplex PCR, the repertoire was profiled, and TCRdb retains in-frame clones only, with some absent. The sample includes approximately 140,000 clones, 77% of them seen just once. Trimming left V 4 bases short and J 6 bases short, with 24 bases between. The germline gives CDR1 LNHDA, CDR2 SQIVND (reference sequence). The CDR3 covers 18 residues. Study-wide findings and caveats: Clonality measured at baseline exceeded age-matched healthy donors, tracking circulating CD8+ T-cell counts.

The material was PBMCs, obtained after 12 months of ibrutinib treatment. This receptor was obtained from a human donor with chronic lymphocytic leukemia. This rearrangement joins TRBV19 to TRBJ2-2; no firm D call. The CDR3 sequence is CASSKSGRMVWFAGELFF. The DNA of the CDR3 is TGTGCCAGTAGTAAGTCGGGCAGGATGGTCTGGTTCGCCGGGGAGCTGTTTTTT.